Following are 5 T cell receptor beta chains from one sample sequenced in a study of identical twins. From the 5' RACE reads, TCRdb called clonotypes with MiXCR, one entry per CDR3 protein. The table shows around 1.7 million distinct CDR3 sequences, with under 35% occurring only once. Specimen: cord blood. The receptors shown here come from a newborn girl in good health.

This clonotype was observed a handful of times. This chain connects TRBV11-2 to TRBJ2-7, with 7 bases aligning to TRBD2. The V and J ends lost 4 bases and 1 base, in that order; junction bases with no gene match: 10. Germline lookup yields CDR1 SGHAT and CDR2 FQNNGV. CDR3 length equals 16 residues. The CDR3 reads CASSSLGGPLSYEQYF. The CDR3 DNA is TGTGCCAGCAGCTCCCTGGGAGGGCCCCTTTCCTACGAGCAGTACTTC. The full variable domain, in which reference TRBV11-2 and TRBJ2-7 provide the parts outside the CDR3, is EAGVAQSPRYKIIEKRQSVAFWCNPISGHATLYWYQQILGQGPKLLIQFQNNGVVDDSQLPKDRFSAERLKGVDSTLKIQPAKLEDSAVYLCASSSLGGPLSYEQYFGPGTRLTVT.

This clonotype was counted a few times. The rearrangement uses TRBV19 and TRBJ1-2, with D maybe TRBD1 (5 bases). The CDR3 extends over 13 amino acids. Germline CDR1 is LNHDA and CDR2 is SQIVND (reference sequence). The ends were cut back, 5 bases at V and 8 bases at J, with 15 bases in the middle. The CDR3 sequence: CASSDSPGRGYTF. The CDR3 DNA sequence: TGTGCCAGTAGTGACAGCCCTGGACGGGGCTACACCTTC. Variable domain in full (rest from reference TRBV19 and TRBJ1-2): DGGITQSPKYLFRKEGQNVTLSCEQNLNHDAMYWYRQDPGQGLRLIYYSQIVNDFQKGDIAEGYSVSREKKESFPLTVTSAQKNPTAFYLCASSDSPGRGYTFGSGTRLTVV.

This chain joins TRBV24-1 and TRBJ2-7, with 7 bases lining up with TRBD2. J was trimmed by 5 bases and V by 12 bases; bases with no gene match: 12. CDR1 is KGHDR and CDR2 is SFDVKD in the germline V gene. This CDR3 region has 13 residues. The chain's CDR3 is CALRRDYKDEQYF. The CDR3 bases are TGTGCCCTGCGCCGGGACTATAAGGACGAGCAGTACTTC.

This sequence joins TRBV20-1 and TRBJ1-1, with D possibly matching TRBD1 (6 bases). Germline lookup yields CDR1 DFQATT and CDR2 SNEGSKA (reference sequence). Trimming shortened V by 2 bases and J by 1 base, and 14 bases separated the two germline ends. This CDR3 comprises 15 residues. CDR3 amino acids: CSARLPRGGNTEAFF. DNA for the CDR3: TGCAGTGCTAGACTCCCCAGAGGGGGGAACACTGAAGCTTTCTTT.

This clonotype was seen only a few times. This chain joins TRBV20-1 and TRBJ1-5; 7 bases agree with TRBD1. Germline values: CDR1 DFQATT, CDR2 SNEGSKA (reference sequence). The CDR3 is 14 residues long. The V gene end was trimmed by 0 bases and the J gene end by 3 bases; junction bases not matched to a gene: 2. CDR3 sequence reads: CSARDDRDNQPQHF. The CDR3 DNA reads as TGCAGTGCTAGAGATGACAGGGACAATCAGCCCCAGCATTTT.